Below, 14 T cell receptor beta chains from the same sample are listed, as sequenced in a study of vaccination and CD4 T cells after COVID-19. Treatment here: roughly ten-day PBMC culture with coronavirus spike peptide pools or control peptides (ViraFEST assay). CD4+ T lymphocytes from the unexposed donor were collected before the COVID-19 pandemic (2011-2018). These receptors have no known antigen. With the Oncomine TCR Beta short-read assay, DNA from cultured CD4+ T cells was sequenced. MiXCR was run by TCRdb on the PCR reads, yielding one entry per CDR3 protein. The table lists about 7,800 distinct CDR3 sequences, around three fifths of them singletons. Sequenced input: CD4+ T cells from blood, cultured in vitro. The receptor source for this set is a human donor in good health.

This clonotype was seen a handful of times. The chain has TRBV6-1 and TRBJ1-5; tentatively, D is TRBD1 (6 bases). The CDR3 has 16 residues. Trimming removed 4 bases at V and 2 bases at J, with 15 bases between. Germline V CDR1 and CDR2: MNHNS, SASEGT. The CDR3 region has the DNA TGTGCCAGCAGTGGAGGGGGTAGATCGGGCAATCAGCCCCAGCATTTT. Its translation is CASSGGGRSGNQPQHF.

This clonotype was seen only once. The chain employs TRBV11-2 and TRBJ1-2, with 7 bases that match TRBD1. Germline V CDR1 and CDR2: SGHAT, FQNNGV. The CDR3 spans 16 residues. Trimming at V came to 1 base and at J to 3 bases, leaving 8 bases not matched to a gene. CDR3 loop: CASSLVTGRGDYGYTF. The CDR3 coding sequence is TGTGCCAGCAGCTTAGTGACAGGGCGCGGCGACTATGGCTACACCTTC.

The chain has TRBV12-3 or TRBV12-4 and TRBJ2-5, with TRBD2 matching over 8 bases. V lost 5 bases, J lost 4 bases, and 9 bases stayed unmatched. This CDR3 contains 15 residues. CDR3 amino acids: CASSRSSGSSETQYF. Here the CDR3 DNA reads TGTGCCAGCAGTAGGAGCAGCGGGAGTTCAGAGACCCAGTACTTC.

This clonotype was counted a few times. The V call is TRBV21-1, the J call TRBJ1-5. TRBV21-1 is listed as a pseudogene. The CDR3 runs to 15 residues. CDR3 bases: TGTGCCAGCAGCAATTTTCGAGGGTTTGGTCAGCCCCAGCATTTT. Protein: CASSNFRGFGQPQHF.

The chain links TRBV6-2 or TRBV6-3 to TRBJ2-1; TRBD2 is a possible D gene (7 bases). The germline V and J ends were trimmed by 7 bases and 4 bases, with 17 bases remaining between them. Looked up from germline, CDR1 is MNHEY and CDR2 is SVGEGT. The CDR3 is 15 amino acids. CDR3 amino acids: CASTHRGGGYNEQFF. The CDR3 nucleotides are TGTGCCAGCACCCACCGAGGGGGGGGTTACAATGAGCAGTTCTTC.

J is TRBJ1-5 and V is TRBV19; TRBD1 matches at 9 bases. Germline lookup yields CDR1 LNHDA and CDR2 SQIVND (reference sequence). The CDR3 is 16 amino acids. Germline trimming cut 1 base from V and 4 bases from J; bases unmatched to any gene: 5. CDR3 region: CASSIGGDRVNQPQHF. The CDR3 nucleotides read TGTGCCAGTAGTATAGGGGGGGACAGGGTAAATCAGCCCCAGCATTTT.

The V call is TRBV7-7, the J call TRBJ2-3, with D unclear. Germline lookup yields CDR1 SSHAT and CDR2 FNYEAQ (reference sequence). Trimming pared 2 bases from V and 6 bases from J, leaving 9 bases between. The CDR3 runs 13 residues. The CDR3 DNA follows: TGTGCCAGCAGCTTACATTATTGGGATACGCAGTATTTT. It is translated as CASSLHYWDTQYF.

This rearrangement joins TRBV5-4 to TRBJ1-1; unclear D gene. Germline loops: CDR1 SGHNT, CDR2 YYREEE (reference sequence). V lost 4 bases and J lost 0, with 1 base in between. This CDR3 is built from 11 residues. CDR3 protein: CASSVNTEAFF. The CDR3 DNA is TGTGCCAGCAGCGTGAACACTGAAGCTTTCTTT.

The rearrangement uses TRBV6-1 and TRBJ2-3, with 7 bases identical to TRBD2. Trimming cost V 6 bases and J 10 bases; bases outside gene matches: 22. Germline V gene sequence: CDR1 MNHNS, CDR2 SASEGT. The CDR3 consists of 17 residues. The CDR3 reads CASRTTDGGSLTGAQYF. In DNA form, the CDR3 reads TGTGCCAGCAGAACTACCGACGGCGGGAGTCTTACGGGAGCGCAGTATTTT.

The chain is built from TRBV11-2 and TRBJ1-2, with D perhaps TRBD1 (6 bases). CDR1 and CDR2 (germline): SGHAT, FQNNGV. V was shortened by 5 bases and J by 11 bases, with 15 bases between the two germline ends. The CDR3 runs 12 residues. In DNA form, the CDR3 reads TGTGCCAGCAGCCGCGGGGGCGGCCAATACACCTTC. Protein product: CASSRGGGQYTF. Full variable domain (outside the CDR3, taken from reference TRBV11-2 and TRBJ1-2): EAGVAQSPRYKIIEKRQSVAFWCNPISGHATLYWYQQILGQGPKLLIQFQNNGVVDDSQLPKDRFSAERLKGVDSTLKIQPAKLEDSAVYLCASSRGGGQYTFGSGTRLTVV.

This chain uses TRBV7-2 with TRBJ1-5; D may be TRBD1 (5 bases). CDR3 length: 18 amino acids. From germline, CDR1 is SGHTA and CDR2 FQGNSA. V lost 1 base and J lost 0, with 16 bases in between. CDR3 residues: CASSLVATDYISNQPQHF. In nucleotides, the CDR3 is TGTGCCAGCAGCTTAGTGGCGACAGATTATATTAGCAATCAGCCCCAGCATTTT.

The sample holds one count of this clonotype. The chain joins TRBV20-1 to TRBJ2-6; D uncertain. Germline values: CDR1 DFQATT, CDR2 SNEGSKA (reference sequence). The CDR3 is 14 amino acids. V was cut by 4 bases and J by 4 bases, with 11 bases left in between. This chain's CDR3 is CSATPDYGANVLTF. The CDR3, as DNA: TGCAGTGCTACCCCAGATTACGGGGCCAACGTCCTGACTTTC.

The chain carries TRBV30 and TRBJ1-2, with D possibly being TRBD1 (5 bases). V shed 5 bases and J shed 0 bases, with 13 bases lying between them. This CDR3 spans 14 amino acids. The germline gives CDR1 GTSNPN, CDR2 SVGIG (reference sequence). CDR3 nucleotides: TGTGCCTGGGGGAGAACAGGCGCTAACTATGGCTACACCTTC. It codes for CAWGRTGANYGYTF. Based on the CDR3 plus reference TRBV30 and TRBJ1-2, the full variable domain is SQTIHQWPATLVQPVGSPLSLECTVEGTSNPNLYWYRQAAGRGLQLLFYSVGIGQISSEVPQNLSASRPQDRQFILSSKKLLLSDSGFYLCAWGRTGANYGYTFGSGTRLTVV.

This clonotype was seen once. The CDR3 DNA is TGTGCCAGCATCCCTACTTCCCTAGCGGGGGGCCAAGATACGCAGTATTTT. Amino acid sequence: CASIPTSLAGGQDTQYF. The rearrangement links TRBV2 to TRBJ2-3; TRBD2 agrees at 11 bases. V dropped 7 bases and J dropped 5; count of bases not matched to a gene: 14. The germline gives CDR1 SNHLY, CDR2 FYNNEI. This CDR3 contains 17 residues.